This entry features one TCR beta chain sequence. Its antigen is undetermined. As defined, naive CD8 cells were CD45RO-negative and positively selected for CCR7, with terminally differentiated effector memory CD45RA+ cells excluded. The V and J ends lost 3 bases and 0 bases, in that order; junction bases with no gene match: 9. The CDR3 totals 18 residues. CDR1 is SEHNR, CDR2 FQNEAQ, per germline (reference sequence). This record comes from a study of shared clonotypes between healthy human individuals. Findings and caveats of the study: Tissue TCR repertoires likely differ from these blood-only repertoires. Memory subsets generally showed lower estimated richness than naive subsets.

When replicate PCRs were run on sorted subsets, they used approximately 0.2 ug DNA, some 30,000 T cell genomes. Per the authors' pipeline: ImmunoSEQ sequences covered only the junction and lacked quality scores; filtering therefore differed. Sequenced by immunoSEQ multiplex PCR; TCRdb stores in-frame clones only, minus some. V, J and clone size are taken as reported in that table, and D and trimming were inferred from the DNA itself. This table holds about 2.2 million clones, about 93% found once. The chain employs TRBV7-9 and TRBJ1-5, with 9 bases that match TRBD1. Sequencing input: naive CD8+ T cells from PBMCs. This clonotype was obtained from a man younger than 35 in good health. Some clones in this sample may be carry-over from other donors' samples. The CDR3, as DNA: TGTGCCAGCAGCTTCCAGCCGACAGGGGGAGATAGCAATCAGCCCCAGCATTTT. This gives the protein CASSFQPTGGDSNQPQHF.